Each of the 20 T cell receptor beta chains below was sequenced from the same sample in a study of Graves' ophthalmopathy and Graves' hyperthyroidism. Investigators amplified TCR beta CDR3 regions from RNA transcripts. Second-round multiplex PCR came after a first-round RT-PCR that employed HTBI primers. MiXCR, run by TCRdb on the multiplex PCR reads, gives a single entry per CDR3 protein. The sample includes 660,000 or so distinct CDR3 sequences, about 41% of them seen just once. Specimen: peripheral blood. Every receptor here comes from an adult man with Graves' ophthalmopathy.

This chain uses TRBV25-1 with TRBJ2-7, with 11 positions matching TRBD1. Germline CDR1 is MGHDK and CDR2 is SYGVNS. The CDR3 consists of 15 residues. The J segment lost 2 bases and the V segment lost 4 bases, leaving 4 bases of the junction unmatched. CDR3 amino acids: CASSASGQGAYEQYF. The DNA of the CDR3 is TGTGCCAGCAGTGCATCGGGACAGGGGGCCTACGAGCAGTACTTC.

The CDR3 here is CSWGSGANVLTF. The CDR3 nucleotides are TGCAGTTGGGGTTCTGGGGCCAACGTCCTGACTTTC. The chain uses TRBV20-1 and TRBJ2-6; no clear D. The CDR3 covers 12 residues. Trimming cost V 8 bases and J 1 base, with 6 bases left between them. Germline assignment: CDR1 DFQATT and CDR2 SNEGSKA (reference sequence).

The chain has TRBV20-1 and TRBJ2-7; 9 bases agree with TRBD1. The CDR3 sequence is 11 residues long. Per germline, CDR1 DFQATT and CDR2 SNEGSKA (reference sequence). The V segment lost 3 bases and the J segment 7 bases; nucleotides outside the gene matches: 1. CDR3 region: CSARGQGEQYF. The CDR3 DNA reads as TGCAGTGCTAGGGGACAGGGAGAGCAGTACTTC.

This clonotype has a count of ten or more. Here the CDR3 reads CASSLEGGEAFF. CDR3 DNA: TGCGCCAGCAGCTTGGAAGGGGGAGAGGCTTTCTTT. The chain carries TRBV5-1 and TRBJ1-1; possibly TRBD1 for D (6 bases). Germline values: CDR1 SGHRS, CDR2 YFSETQ. Trimming removed 0 bases at V and 11 bases at J, with 11 bases between. CDR3 length: 12 residues.

This clonotype has ten or more counts. V gene TRBV2 combines with J gene TRBJ1-4, with D uncertain. Germline V gene data show CDR1 as SNHLY and CDR2 as FYNNEI. The CDR3 is 14 residues long. The V gene lost 7 bases and the J gene lost 6 bases, with 15 bases spanning the gap. For the CDR3, the DNA is TGTGCCAGCATGGAGGGCAGCGGAGATGAAAAACTGTTTTTT. As protein: CASMEGSGDEKLFF.

V usage is TRBV5-6 and J usage is TRBJ1-1; D call uncertain. Deletions cut 2 bases from V and 6 bases from J, with 20 bases between. CDR3 length: 16 amino acids. Germline V gene sequence: CDR1 SGHDT, CDR2 YYEEEE. The CDR3: CASSFLDSAVAPEAFF. The CDR3 nucleotides are TGTGCCAGCAGCTTCTTGGATTCGGCAGTCGCTCCTGAAGCTTTCTTT.

This clonotype was counted between two and nine times. The chain carries TRBV7-9 and TRBJ2-7, with D unclear. This CDR3 spans 16 amino acids. Germline loops: CDR1 SEHNR, CDR2 FQNEAQ (reference sequence). The V end lost 1 base, the J end lost 2 bases, and 15 bases lay between the germline ends. CDR3 in amino acids: CASSLEVHRKTYEQYF. CDR3 nucleotides: TGTGCCAGCAGCTTAGAAGTTCACAGAAAAACCTACGAGCAGTACTTC.

This clonotype was counted only a few times. The chain recombines TRBV27 with TRBJ1-2; D remains unclear. The V and J ends lost 5 bases and 8 bases respectively, with 18 bases between them. The CDR3 consists of 14 residues. CDR1 MNHEY and CDR2 SMNVEV come from the germline V gene (reference sequence). The CDR3 coding sequence is TGTGCCAGCAGTCCAGCCGGGATCGTGGGGGGCTACACCTTC. Translating gives CASSPAGIVGGYTF.

At least ten counts were recorded for this clonotype. The chain links TRBV2 to TRBJ2-7; tentatively, D is TRBD2 (5 bases). The CDR3 has 12 amino acids. Trimming took 10 bases from V and 3 from J, leaving 13 bases between them. Per germline, CDR1 SNHLY and CDR2 FYNNEI. CDR3: CATAQRDYEQYF. DNA of the CDR3: TGTGCCACAGCACAACGGGACTACGAGCAGTACTTC.

The rearrangement links TRBV7-8 to TRBJ1-6; 9 bases fit TRBD1. This CDR3 has 15 residues. The germline V gene has CDR1 SGHVS and CDR2 FQNEAQ. V shed 5 bases and J 9 bases; nucleotides not matched to a gene: 8. CDR3 in DNA: TGTGCCAGCAGCGTAGATGGGACAGGGAGTTCACCCCTCCACTTT. Amino acids: CASSVDGTGSSPLHF.

This clonotype was found a few times. The chain has TRBV6-5 and TRBJ2-2, with a tentative D call TRBD1 (6 bases). Trimming pared 2 bases from V and 5 bases from J, leaving 12 bases between. Germline CDR1 and CDR2: MNHEY and SVGAGI. The CDR3 has 15 amino acids. CDR3 sequence: CASSYGPGTTGELFF. CDR3 DNA: TGTGCCAGCAGTTACGGGCCGGGGACAACCGGGGAGCTGTTTTTT.

This clonotype was recorded at least ten times. CDR3 sequence: CASSPGTVREQYF. The CDR3 coding sequence is TGTGCCAGCAGCCCCGGGACAGTTCGCGAGCAGTACTTC. This rearrangement joins TRBV25-1 to TRBJ2-7; TRBD1 matches 7 bases. V lost 6 bases to trimming and J lost 6 bases; unmatched junction nucleotides: 8. The CDR3 sequence is 13 residues long. Germline assignment: CDR1 MGHDK and CDR2 SYGVNS.

The rearrangement links TRBV9 to TRBJ1-4; maybe TRBD1 (6 bases). V was trimmed by 4 bases and J by 3 bases, leaving 13 bases between them. Germline V lookup: CDR1 SGDLS, CDR2 YYNGEE. The CDR3 is 15 amino acids. For the CDR3, the DNA is TGTGCCAGCAGCCCGGGGGGCGATCCTAATGAAAAACTGTTTTTT. This translates into CASSPGGDPNEKLFF.

This clonotype was observed many times. The chain couples TRBV9 to TRBJ1-2; weak D call: TRBD1 (6 bases). The CDR3 runs to 14 residues. Trimming stripped 0 bases from V and 12 bases from J, with 18 bases between. Germline CDR1 reads SGDLS; CDR2 reads YYNGEE. CDR3 DNA: TGTGCCAGCAGCGTAGCTCCAGGGGACGCGTCCCACACCTTC. It yields the protein CASSVAPGDASHTF.

The table lists this clonotype with many counts. The chain is built from TRBV9 and TRBJ2-6, with no clear D. V lost 3 bases and J lost 4, with 8 bases in between. Germline values: CDR1 SGDLS, CDR2 YYNGEE. The CDR3 consists of 14 residues. In DNA form, the CDR3 reads TGTGCCAGCAGCGATCGGTCGGGGGCCAACGTCCTGACTTTC. Translated: CASSDRSGANVLTF. Using reference TRBV9 and TRBJ2-6 for the parts outside the CDR3, the full variable domain is DSGVTQTPKHLITATGQRVTLRCSPRSGDLSVYWYQQSLDQGLQFLIQYYNGEERAKGNILERFSAQQFPDLHSELNLSSLELGDSALYFCASSDRSGANVLTFGAGSRLTVL.

This clonotype has at least ten counts. The chain has TRBV24-1 and TRBJ1-5, with a weak D call TRBD1 (6 bases). CDR1 KGHDR and CDR2 SFDVKD come from the germline V gene. The CDR3 runs 14 residues. Deletions cut 3 bases from V and 7 bases from J, with 12 bases between. The CDR3 sequence: CATSDPGAEQPQHF. CDR3 sequence (DNA): TGTGCCACCAGTGATCCAGGGGCGGAGCAGCCCCAGCATTTT.

Many counts were recorded for this clonotype. The chain employs TRBV2 and TRBJ2-7, with 9 bases identical to TRBD1. The CDR3 extends over 12 amino acids. Per the germline V gene, CDR1 is SNHLY and CDR2 is FYNNEI. V dropped 4 bases and J dropped 5; count of bases not matched to a gene: 0. The CDR3 loop reads CASSGQGDEQYF. In DNA form, the CDR3 reads TGTGCCAGCAGTGGACAGGGGGACGAGCAGTACTTC.

This clonotype was recorded many times. This rearrangement joins TRBV19 to TRBJ2-6; D not certain. CDR1 is LNHDA and CDR2 is SQIVND in the germline V gene (reference sequence). CDR3 size: 13 residues. CDR3 sequence (DNA): TGTGCAACTACCCAATCTGGGGCCAACGTCCTGACTTTC. Its protein product is CATTQSGANVLTF.

This clonotype was recorded at least ten times. The CDR3 DNA follows: TGTGCCAGCAGTGAAGTGGGGACAGGGGGGATTTCACCCCTCCACTTT. Its protein is CASSEVGTGGISPLHF. The chain has TRBV6-1 and TRBJ1-6, with 11 bases matching TRBD1. V dropped 1 base and J dropped 9; count of bases not matched to a gene: 5. Germline V CDR1 and CDR2: MNHNS, SASEGT. This CDR3 spans 16 amino acids.

This clonotype was observed once. The rearrangement links TRBV7-7 to TRBJ1-4, with D possibly matching TRBD1 (5 bases). The CDR3 covers 12 residues. Germline CDR1 is SSHAT and CDR2 is FNYEAQ (reference sequence). The CDR3 DNA reads as TGTGCGGGGGGACCGTGGGGTGAAAAACTGTTTTTT. Its translation is CAGGPWGEKLFF.